Listed below are T cell receptor beta chains from one sample, sequenced in a study of cytomegalovirus exposure and HLA in healthy donors. Profiling relied on immunoSEQ multiplex PCR, and the TCRdb table lists in-frame clones only, not all of them. The sample has roughly 120,000 clones; approximately 80% are singletons. The material sequenced was PBMCs. The receptor source for this set is a woman aged 40 to 55 in good health and CMV-seropositive. CDR3s include the opening cysteine and the closing phenylalanine or tryptophan. D genes are given only for firm matches. Size is stated for part of the rows, as once, few or many counts, or as a class when the clone is expanded.

length: 15; size: .; V: TRBV25-1; J: TRBJ1-1; D: .; DNA: TGTGCCAGCAGTGAATTCGGCAGCGTGAACACTGAAGCTTTCTTT; CDR3: CASSEFGSVNTEAFF
length: 17; size: .; V: TRBV30; J: TRBJ2-1; D: TRBD2; DNA: TGTGCCTGGGTCCCCGGAACTAGCGCCAGCACCTACAATGAGCAGTTCTTC; CDR3: CAWVPGTSASTYNEQFF
length: 15; size: .; V: TRBV7-9; J: TRBJ2-1; D: .; DNA: TGTGCCAGCAGCTCGGCGTCTAGCGAGGTCGGTGAGCAGTTCTTC; CDR3: CASSSASSEVGEQFF
length: 13; size: .; V: TRBV25-1; J: TRBJ1-1; D: .; DNA: TGTGCCAGCAGTGACCCTGGGGCAGTTCCAGCTTTCTTT; CDR3: CASSDPGAVPAFF
length: 14; size: .; V: TRBV6-1; J: TRBJ2-5; D: TRBD1; DNA: TGTGCCAGCAGTCTGGACAGGGGGCAAGAGACCCAGTACTTC; CDR3: CASSLDRGQETQYF
length: 15; size: once; V: TRBV2; J: TRBJ1-6; D: .; DNA: TGTGCCAGCAGGACAATTGACACAGGAAATTCACCCCTCCACTTT; CDR3: CASRTIDTGNSPLHF
length: 18; size: few; V: TRBV5-6; J: TRBJ1-1; D: TRBD1; DNA: TGTGCCAGCAGCCGACTAGACAGGGTGTTGTCCAGGAACACTGAAGCTTTCTTT; CDR3: CASSRLDRVLSRNTEAFF
length: 13; size: .; V: TRBV6-4; J: TRBJ2-3; D: .; DNA: TGTGCCAGCAGTGTCGCCGTCGGTGTCCCGCAGTATTTT; CDR3: CASSVAVGVPQYF
length: 15; size: once; V: TRBV10-3; J: TRBJ2-5; D: TRBD1; DNA: TGTGCCATCAGTACCGGGACAGGGGGCGGGGAGACCCAGTACTTC; CDR3: CAISTGTGGGETQYF
length: 13; size: .; V: TRBV5-6; J: TRBJ2-5; D: .; DNA: TGTGCCAGCAGCTACGGGAGAGGAGAGACCCAGTACTTC; CDR3: CASSYGRGETQYF
length: 15; size: few; V: TRBV4-2; J: TRBJ2-3; D: .; DNA: TGTGCCAGCAGCAGAGGGACACGTCTCACAGATACGCAGTATTTT; CDR3: CASSRGTRLTDTQYF
length: 13; size: .; V: TRBV30; J: TRBJ1-1; D: .; DNA: TGTGCCTGGAGTGGGGAGGGGAACACTGAAGCTTTCTTT; CDR3: CAWSGEGNTEAFF
length: 14; size: .; V: TRBV10-3; J: TRBJ1-2; D: .; DNA: TGTGCCGCCGGCGGGGGGCTTGGTAACTATGGCTACACCTTC; CDR3: CAAGGGLGNYGYTF
length: 15; size: .; V: TRBV7-2; J: TRBJ2-1; D: .; DNA: TGTGCCAGCAGCCCGCTATTTCCGGGACACACTGAGCAGTTCTTC; CDR3: CASSPLFPGHTEQFF
length: 13; size: .; V: TRBV28; J: TRBJ1-1; D: .; DNA: TGTGCCAGCACCCCACACGTGAACACTGAAGCTTTCTTT; CDR3: CASTPHVNTEAFF
length: 11; size: once; V: TRBV29-1; J: TRBJ1-2; D: .; DNA: TGCAGCGCCCTGGACAGCTATGGCTACACCTTC; CDR3: CSALDSYGYTF
length: 14; size: .; V: TRBV5-1; J: TRBJ1-1; D: TRBD1; DNA: TGCGCCAGCAGACCCGAGGGGGCTTTCACTGAAGCTTTCTTT; CDR3: CASRPEGAFTEAFF
length: 15; size: .; V: TRBV9; J: TRBJ1-2; D: TRBD1; DNA: TGTGCCAGCAGCGTAGAGGGACAGGGGGACTATGGCTACACCTTC; CDR3: CASSVEGQGDYGYTF
length: 16; size: .; V: TRBV2; J: TRBJ2-1; D: TRBD2; DNA: TGTGCCAGCAGTCTAATAGCGGGAGGAATAATAAATGAGCAGTTCTTC; CDR3: CASSLIAGGIINEQFF
length: 14; size: .; V: TRBV2; J: TRBJ2-7; D: TRBD1; DNA: TGTGCCAGCAACCGACAGGGGGTCTTTTACGAGCAGTACTTC; CDR3: CASNRQGVFYEQYF
length: 14; size: .; V: TRBV29-1; J: TRBJ2-2; D: TRBD1; DNA: TGCAGCGCCCGGACAGGGCCGAACACCGGGGAGCTGTTTTTT; CDR3: CSARTGPNTGELFF
length: 14; size: .; V: TRBV5-1; J: TRBJ2-7; D: TRBD1; DNA: TGCGCCAGCAGCTTGTGGGACAGTTTCGACGAGCAGTACTTC; CDR3: CASSLWDSFDEQYF
length: 14; size: .; V: TRBV28; J: TRBJ2-7; D: TRBD2; DNA: TGTGCCAGCAGTTTGGGCGGGAGGGTTGGGGAGCAGTACTTC; CDR3: CASSLGGRVGEQYF
length: 16; size: .; V: TRBV14; J: TRBJ1-3; D: .; DNA: TGTGCCAGCAGCCAAGATGTCTCCCTCTCTGGAAACACCATATATTTT; CDR3: CASSQDVSLSGNTIYF
length: 14; size: .; V: TRBV28; J: TRBJ2-1; D: TRBD2; DNA: TGTGCCAGTACCGGGACTAGCGGATACAATGAGCAGTTCTTC; CDR3: CASTGTSGYNEQFF
length: 14; size: once; V: TRBV18; J: TRBJ2-7; D: .; DNA: TGTGCCAGCTCACCACCGAGGCCCCTAGGAGAGCAGTACTTC; CDR3: CASSPPRPLGEQYF
length: 14; size: once; V: TRBV5-1; J: TRBJ2-1; D: TRBD1; DNA: TGCGCCAGCAGCTTGGGACAGGGTTACAATGAGCAGTTCTTC; CDR3: CASSLGQGYNEQFF
length: 16; size: .; V: TRBV11-3; J: TRBJ1-5; D: .; DNA: TGTGCCAGCAGCCCAAGGACACGACATAGCAATCAGCCCCAGCATTTT; CDR3: CASSPRTRHSNQPQHF
length: 13; size: .; V: TRBV30; J: TRBJ1-5; D: .; DNA: TGTGCCTGGAGTGTCCAGGGGAATCAGCCCCAGCATTTT; CDR3: CAWSVQGNQPQHF
length: 16; size: .; V: TRBV28; J: TRBJ2-5; D: TRBD1; DNA: TGTGCCAGCAGTAACAGACAGGGGAACTACCAAGAGACCCAGTACTTC; CDR3: CASSNRQGNYQETQYF
length: 17; size: few; V: TRBV2; J: TRBJ2-6; D: .; DNA: TGTGCCAGCAGTGAGGAGGGGGCGACCTCTGGGGCCAACGTCCTGACTTTC; CDR3: CASSEEGATSGANVLTF
length: 19; size: .; V: TRBV7-8; J: TRBJ2-5; D: TRBD1; DNA: TGTGCCAGCAGCGCAGGGGGCGCCGGGTCGGCCGGTAGAGTTAAGACCCAGTACTTC; CDR3: CASSAGGAGSAGRVKTQYF
length: 18; size: .; V: TRBV9; J: TRBJ2-3; D: TRBD2; DNA: TGTGCCAGCAGCGTAGCCACCGGGACTAGCGGACGCACAGATACGCAGTATTTT; CDR3: CASSVATGTSGRTDTQYF
length: 15; size: .; V: TRBV2; J: TRBJ2-5; D: TRBD2; DNA: TGTGCCAGCAGTCCCTTGACTAGCGGGAAGGAGACCCAGTACTTC; CDR3: CASSPLTSGKETQYF
length: 13; size: .; V: TRBV11-2; J: TRBJ2-3; D: .; DNA: TGTGCCAGCAGCCCGGAGGGGACAGATACGCAGTATTTT; CDR3: CASSPEGTDTQYF
length: 17; size: .; V: TRBV16; J: TRBJ1-5; D: .; DNA: TGTGCCAGCAGCCAATCGGCAGGAAAGTATAGCAATCAGCCCCAGCATTTT; CDR3: CASSQSAGKYSNQPQHF
length: 13; size: .; V: TRBV2; J: TRBJ1-5; D: .; DNA: TGTGTCTCCTCAGGGGAGCTAAATCAGCCCCAGCATTTT; CDR3: CVSSGELNQPQHF
length: 16; size: .; V: TRBV27; J: TRBJ2-1; D: TRBD2; DNA: TGTGCCAGCAGTTTATCCCCAGCGGGAGGGCCTAATGAGCAGTTCTTC; CDR3: CASSLSPAGGPNEQFF
length: 15; size: .; V: TRBV9; J: TRBJ2-3; D: TRBD2; DNA: TGTGCCAGCAGCTTATGGGGACTAGTGGCAGATACGCAGTATTTT; CDR3: CASSLWGLVADTQYF
length: 15; size: once; V: TRBV2; J: TRBJ2-1; D: TRBD1; DNA: TGTGCCAGCAGCGCCGGCAGGGGGCGGTTCAATGAGCAGTTCTTC; CDR3: CASSAGRGRFNEQFF
length: 15; size: .; V: TRBV14; J: TRBJ2-1; D: .; DNA: TGTGCCAGCAGCCACAAGCTTTATGAAGACAATGAGCAGTTCTTC; CDR3: CASSHKLYEDNEQFF